Presented here are 2 T cell receptor beta chains from one specimen sequenced in a study of Graves' ophthalmopathy and Graves' hyperthyroidism. Using RNA transcripts, the TCR beta CDR3 regions were amplified. First-round RT-PCR employed HTBI primers, with a second-round multiplex PCR after it. MiXCR, applied by TCRdb to the multiplex PCR reads, yields one record per CDR3 protein. This sample has 580,000 or so distinct CDR3 sequences, with 35% to 45% found just once. The sample taken for sequencing was peripheral blood or thyroid tissue (not recorded which). These receptor sequences come from an adult man with Graves' hyperthyroidism.

On this clonotype itself: This may arise from a read error, as a much more abundant clone is one base away. V and J are TRBV5-1 and TRBJ2-5, with D uncertain. This CDR3 contains 14 residues. Deletions cut 2 bases from V and 12 bases from J, with 20 bases between. Germline CDR1 and CDR2: SGHRS and YFSETQ. The chain's CDR3 is CASSLVPRNQPKYF. In nucleotides, the CDR3 is TGCGCCAGCAGCTTAGTCCCTAGGAACCAGCCCAAGTACTTC.

As to this clonotype: A read error may produce the germline difference seen at one junction end. The rearrangement links TRBV6-6 to TRBJ1-2, with 11 positions matching TRBD1. The CDR3 is 16 residues long. Germline lookup yields CDR1 MNHNY and CDR2 SVGAGI (reference sequence). Here the CDR3 DNA reads TGTGCCAGCAGCTACTTACCGGGACAGGGGGTGAGTGGCTACACCTTC. It codes for CASSYLPGQGVSGYTF.